The 4 T cell receptor beta chains presented below share a single source sample, sequenced in a study of T cell responses to AZD1222 COVID-19 vaccine. Sequencing was performed with immunoSEQ multiplex PCR; in TCRdb, only in-frame clones are kept and a portion is missing. The data contain around 110,000 clones, 92% of them singletons. Sequencing was performed on peripheral blood, taken on day 0 of AZD1222 vaccination. The source of these receptors is an adult in good health.

The rearrangement uses TRBV11-2 and TRBJ1-1; D is undetermined. The germline gives CDR1 SGHAT, CDR2 FQNNGV. Deletions cut 0 bases from V and 1 base from J, with 9 bases between. The CDR3 extends over 15 amino acids. The CDR3: CASSLEGIRNTEAFF. CDR3 DNA sequence: TGTGCCAGCAGCTTAGAGGGAATCCGGAACACTGAAGCTTTCTTT.

This clone is a singleton in its sample. The rearrangement links TRBV6-5 to TRBJ2-2, with TRBD2 matching over 9 bases. V was pared by 6 bases and J by 6 bases, with 8 bases of the junction left unmatched. This CDR3 has 15 residues. Germline V gene data show CDR1 as MNHEY and CDR2 as SVGAGI. The CDR3 coding sequence is TGTGCCAGCAGCTTTAGCGGGGGATTCGCCGGGGAGCTGTTTTTT. Translated, it gives CASSFSGGFAGELFF.

The gene calls are TRBV11-2 and TRBJ1-2; 7 bases line up with TRBD1. The V gene end was trimmed by 5 bases and the J gene end by 5 bases; junction bases not matched to a gene: 8. The CDR3 runs to 14 residues. CDR1 is SGHAT, CDR2 FQNNGV, per germline. This chain's CDR3 is CASSQGQATYGYTF. The CDR3, as DNA: TGTGCCAGCAGCCAAGGACAGGCCACGTATGGCTACACCTTC.

The chain employs TRBV19 and TRBJ1-6, with TRBD1 matching 11 bases. Germline V lookup: CDR1 LNHDA, CDR2 SQIVND (reference sequence). V shed 2 bases and J 9 bases; nucleotides not matched to a gene: 9. The CDR3 totals 17 residues. CDR3 DNA sequence: TGTGCCAGTAGTATAAATTGGGGACAGGGGGACGGTTCACCCCTCCACTTT. This sequence encodes CASSINWGQGDGSPLHF.